This is a list of T cell receptor beta chains from one sample in a study of yellow fever vaccine responses in identical twins. TCRdb processed the RT-PCR reads anew with MiXCR; each CDR3 protein has one entry. The sample has 30,000 to 35,000 distinct CDR3 sequences; about three fifths are singletons. The sequences come from T cells from blood (PBMCs), unsorted or a sorted subset (not recorded which), collected before or after yellow fever vaccination (not recorded which). These receptors were collected from a woman aged 18-29 years who received the yellow fever vaccine. CDR3s include the opening cysteine and the closing phenylalanine or tryptophan. The D gene is left open where the match is weak. Only some rows state a clone size, as once, few, many or a class for expanded clones.

.	.	TRBV29-1	TRBJ2-7	12	TGCAGCGTTGATCGGGAGTATGGCGAGCAGTACTTC	CSVDREYGEQYF
.	.	TRBV11-2	TRBJ2-1	13	TGTGCCAGCAGCTTAGACGGAGATCGTGAGCAGTTCTTC	CASSLDGDREQFF
.	.	TRBV6-1	TRBJ2-1	15	TGTGCCAGCAGTCAGGACCTTGATTCGTACAATGAGCAGTTCTTC	CASSQDLDSYNEQFF
once	.	TRBV29-1	TRBJ1-1	14	TGCAGCGTTGAATGGGGCCAGGGGAACACTGAAGCTTTCTTT	CSVEWGQGNTEAFF
.	TRBD2	TRBV4-1	TRBJ2-3	15	TGCGCCAGCAGCTTAGCGGGGGGGCTCACAGATACGCAGTATTTT	CASSLAGGLTDTQYF
.	TRBD2	TRBV9	TRBJ2-3	17	TGTGCCAGCAGCAGCCCTCCTTTGAGCGGGAGGGGAGATACGCAGTATTTT	CASSSPPLSGRGDTQYF
.	.	TRBV10-3	TRBJ2-1	14	TGTGCCATCAGTGAGTCTTCGTGGAGGGATGAGCAGTTCTTC	CAISESSWRDEQFF
.	TRBD1	TRBV29-1	TRBJ2-3	14	TGCAGCGTGCCCGGACAGGGCCGCACAGATACGCAGTATTTT	CSVPGQGRTDTQYF
few	.	TRBV2	TRBJ1-2	11	TGTGCCAGCAGTATCGACTATGGCTACACCTTC	CASSIDYGYTF
.	.	TRBV7-9	TRBJ1-6	15	TGTGCCAGCAGCTTAGCGCAGGGGTCGGTCTCACCCCTCCACTTT	CASSLAQGSVSPLHF
.	.	TRBV18	TRBJ2-1	14	TGTGCCAGCTCACCAACCGTTACACGCAATGAGCAGTTCTTC	CASSPTVTRNEQFF
few	.	TRBV5-1	TRBJ2-1	14	TGCGCCAGCAGCTTGGTGCCAGGGTACAATGAGCAGTTCTTC	CASSLVPGYNEQFF
.	TRBD2	TRBV7-6	TRBJ2-5	14	TGTGCCAGCAGGACTAGCGGGGCGGGGGAGACCCAGTACTTC	CASRTSGAGETQYF
few	TRBD2	TRBV11-3	TRBJ2-2	16	TGTGCCAGCAGCTCATTTAGCGGGAGGTTCACCGGGGAGCTGTTTTTT	CASSSFSGRFTGELFF
.	.	TRBV7-9	TRBJ2-3	13	TGTGCCAGCAGCCCCGGGACGTTAGATACGCAGTATTTT	CASSPGTLDTQYF
.	.	TRBV24-1	TRBJ2-5	13	TGTGCCACCAGTGTAACGGGGCAAGAGACCCAGTACTTC	CATSVTGQETQYF
few	.	TRBV12-3/TRBV12-4	TRBJ2-1	15	TGTGCCAGCAGTATCGACTGGGCCTCCTACAATGAGCAGTTCTTC	CASSIDWASYNEQFF
.	.	TRBV18	TRBJ1-1	14	TGTGCCAGCTCACCCCCGACAGTGAACACTGAAGCTTTCTTT	CASSPPTVNTEAFF
.	.	TRBV29-1	TRBJ2-1	14	TGCAGCGTTGATTTGGTGGGAGTAGTGAATGAGCAGTTCTTC	CSVDLVGVVNEQFF
.	.	TRBV12-3/TRBV12-4	TRBJ2-1	14	TGTGCCAGCAGTTTAGGGGTAACTGGGGTTGAGCAGTTCTTC	CASSLGVTGVEQFF
.	.	TRBV20-1	TRBJ1-5	12	TGCAGTGTTGGCCAGTACAATCAGCCCCAGCATTTT	CSVGQYNQPQHF
few	.	TRBV9	TRBJ2-1	15	TGTGCCAGCAGCCAAACGCATACTTCCTACAATGAGCAGTTCTTC	CASSQTHTSYNEQFF